The 16 T cell receptor beta chains below all came from one sample that was sequenced in a study of cytomegalovirus exposure and HLA in healthy donors. Amplification used 60 Vbeta primers and 13 Jbeta primers. The assay was immunoSEQ multiplex PCR, and TCRdb's table has in-frame clones only and misses some. There are under 200,000 clones in the sample; roughly 85% occur only once, and around 4.8% lies in the top ten. Material for sequencing was PBMCs. The source is a woman aged 30 to 39 in good health and CMV-seropositive.

The chain carries TRBV13 and TRBJ2-1; 7 nucleotides agree with TRBD2. This CDR3 spans 16 amino acids. Germline values: CDR1 PRHDT, CDR2 FYEKMQ (reference sequence). Unmatched junction bases numbered 8, after V lost 5 bases and J lost 1 base. The CDR3 region is CASSLTGGPSYNEQFF. The CDR3 DNA follows: TGTGCCAGCAGCCTAACGGGAGGCCCATCCTACAATGAGCAGTTCTTC.

This clone was counted once. The chain carries TRBV11-2 and TRBJ2-7; D might be TRBD1 (6 bases). CDR3 length: 14 amino acids. V was clipped by 6 bases and J by 2 bases, with 14 bases between them. Germline CDR1 and CDR2: SGHAT and FQNNGV. DNA of the CDR3: TGTGCCAGCAGTCAGGGGCGGGTCGCCTACGAGCAGTACTTC. Its translation: CASSQGRVAYEQYF.

This clone was seen only once. This chain uses TRBV5-4 with TRBJ2-6; tentative D call: TRBD1 (5 bases). The CDR3 sequence is 15 residues long. V was pared by 4 bases and J by 4 bases, with 12 bases between. Germline V gene data show CDR1 as SGHNT and CDR2 as YYREEE (reference sequence). The CDR3 region is CASSPTVAGANVLTF. CDR3 nucleotides: TGTGCCAGCAGCCCGACAGTAGCAGGGGCCAACGTCCTGACTTTC. The whole variable domain, remainder taken from reference TRBV5-4 and TRBJ2-6, is ETGVTQSPTHLIKTRGQQVTLRCSSQSGHNTVSWYQQALGQGPQFIFQYYREEENGRGNFPPRFSGLQFPNYSSELNVNALELDDSALYLCASSPTVAGANVLTFGAGSRLTVL.

The gene calls are TRBV18 and TRBJ2-3; the D is unclear. This CDR3 region has 13 residues. CDR1 and CDR2 (germline): KGHSH, LQKENI. V shed 3 bases and J shed 0 bases, with 4 bases lying between them. The CDR3 sequence: CASSPYSTDTQYF. The CDR3 nucleotides read TGTGCCAGCTCACCCTATAGCACAGATACGCAGTATTTT.

This chain connects TRBV6-5 to TRBJ2-7, with 7 positions matching TRBD1. Per germline, CDR1 MNHEY and CDR2 SVGAGI. Trimming removed 4 bases from V and 3 bases from J; junction bases left unmatched: 6. The CDR3 covers 14 residues. CDR3 region: CASSSLRDSYEQYF. CDR3 sequence (DNA): TGTGCCAGCAGTTCCCTCCGGGACAGCTACGAGCAGTACTTC.

The chain links TRBV2 to TRBJ1-2, with D unresolved. This CDR3 comprises 14 residues. Trimming shortened V by 7 bases and J by 2 bases, and 14 bases separated the two germline ends. Germline lookup yields CDR1 SNHLY and CDR2 FYNNEI. In nucleotides, the CDR3 is TGTGCCAGCACCACACGGTCACTAAACTATGGCTACACCTTC. Its protein is CASTTRSLNYGYTF.

V gene TRBV4-3 combines with J gene TRBJ1-1; D might be TRBD1 (6 bases). Trimming took off 0 bases at V and 1 base at J, with 6 bases between the two ends. Germline-derived CDR1 and CDR2 are LGHNA and YSLEER. The CDR3 runs to 14 residues. The CDR3 DNA is TGCGCCAGCAGCCAAGAGGACAGGAACACTGAAGCTTTCTTT. The encoded protein is CASSQEDRNTEAFF.

The chain combines TRBV7-2 with TRBJ1-6; D perhaps matches TRBD1 (5 bases). Trimming stripped 8 bases from V and 1 base from J, with 15 bases between. The CDR3 is 16 residues long. Germline V CDR1 and CDR2: SGHTA, FQGNSA. CDR3 in DNA: TGTGCCAGCGCCAGCCGGGGGACGTCCTATAATTCACCCCTCCACTTT. This gives the protein CASASRGTSYNSPLHF.

This clone turned up a few times. This chain joins TRBV7-9 and TRBJ2-2; 10 nucleotides align to TRBD1. The length of the CDR3 is 15 residues. Trimming took 5 bases from V and 3 from J; bases not matched to a gene: 3. In germline, CDR1 is SEHNR, CDR2 FQNEAQ (reference sequence). The DNA of the CDR3 is TGTGCCAGCAGCCAAGGGACAGGGGACACCGGGGAGCTGTTTTTT. Translated: CASSQGTGDTGELFF.

J is TRBJ1-2 and V is TRBV14; maybe TRBD1 (5 bases). V was shortened by 4 bases and J by 3 bases, with 9 bases between the two germline ends. CDR3 length: 13 residues. Looked up from germline, CDR1 is SGHDN and CDR2 is FVKESK. In nucleotides, the CDR3 is TGTGCCAGCAGCCCAGGGTTTTACTATGGCTACACCTTC. It is translated as CASSPGFYYGYTF.

The V and J genes are TRBV7-9 and TRBJ2-5, with 14 bases identical to TRBD2. The ends lost 6 bases at V and 2 bases at J; junction bases unmatched: 2. The CDR3 is 15 residues long. The V gene's germline CDR1 is SEHNR and CDR2 FQNEAQ (reference sequence). The CDR3 reads CASSGLAGGQETQYF. As DNA, the CDR3 is TGTGCCAGCAGTGGACTAGCGGGGGGACAAGAGACCCAGTACTTC. Complete variable domain (other parts from reference TRBV7-9 and TRBJ2-5): DTGVSQNPRHKITKRGQNVTFRCDPISEHNRLYWYRQTLGQGPEFLTYFQNEAQLEKSRLLSDRFSAERPKGSFSTLEIQRTEQGDSAMYLCASSGLAGGQETQYFGPGTRLLVL.

This chain connects TRBV5-1 to TRBJ1-2, with 10 bases lining up with TRBD1. The CDR3 runs 15 residues. Germline V gene lookup returns CDR1 SGHRS and CDR2 YFSETQ. The junction had 4 bases not matched to a gene; V was cut back by 3 bases and J by 2 bases. CDR3 DNA sequence: TGCGCCAGCAGCTACGGACAGGGGGTAAACTATGGCTACACCTTC. Protein sequence: CASSYGQGVNYGYTF.

J is TRBJ2-3 and V is TRBV5-4; tentatively, D is TRBD2 (5 bases). V lost 2 bases, J lost 4 bases, and 17 bases lay in between. Germline V gene sequence: CDR1 SGHNT, CDR2 YYREEE (reference sequence). The CDR3 loop spans 16 amino acids. The CDR3 reads CASSLLPREVSDTQYF. In DNA, the CDR3 is TGTGCCAGCAGCTTACTGCCCCGGGAAGTCTCAGATACGCAGTATTTT.

The chain uses TRBV9 and TRBJ2-5; maybe TRBD2 (5 bases). Trimming stripped 3 bases from V and 3 bases from J, with 12 bases between. There are 14 residues in the CDR3. CDR1 and CDR2 from the germline V gene are SGDLS and YYNGEE. The CDR3 spells CASSARVGEETQYF. DNA for the CDR3: TGTGCCAGCAGCGCCCGGGTCGGGGAAGAGACCCAGTACTTC.

This chain joins TRBV5-1 and TRBJ1-2, with no clear D. Trimming pared 0 bases from V and 6 bases from J, leaving 9 bases between. Germline V gene data show CDR1 as SGHRS and CDR2 as YFSETQ. This CDR3 is 13 amino acids long. The CDR3 spells CASSLERFDGYTF. CDR3 in DNA: TGCGCCAGCAGCTTGGAACGGTTCGATGGCTACACCTTC.

The V and J genes are TRBV6-6 and TRBJ2-2; D gene ambiguous. This CDR3 region has 14 residues. V dropped 2 bases and J dropped 4 bases, with 8 bases sitting between them. Looked up from germline, CDR1 is MNHNY and CDR2 is SVGAGI (reference sequence). The CDR3 DNA sequence: TGTGCCAGCAGTTACAGAGCTAGCACCGGGGAGCTGTTTTTT. It translates to CASSYRASTGELFF.